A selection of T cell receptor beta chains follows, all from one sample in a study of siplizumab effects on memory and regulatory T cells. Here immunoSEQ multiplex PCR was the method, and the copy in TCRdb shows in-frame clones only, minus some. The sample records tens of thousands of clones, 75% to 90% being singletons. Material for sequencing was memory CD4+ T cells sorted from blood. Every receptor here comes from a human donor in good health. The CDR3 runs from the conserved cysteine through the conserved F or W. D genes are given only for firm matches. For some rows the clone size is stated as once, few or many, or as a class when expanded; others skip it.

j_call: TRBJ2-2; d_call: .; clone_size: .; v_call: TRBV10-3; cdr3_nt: TGTGCCATCAGTGCCCACGGGCTGACAGTTAACACCGGGGAGCTGTTTTTT; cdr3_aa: CAISAHGLTVNTGELFF
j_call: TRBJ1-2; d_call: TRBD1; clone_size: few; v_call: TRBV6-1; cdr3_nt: TGTGCCAGCAGTGGATCCGGGACAGGTGGAGCTAACTATGGCTACACCTTC; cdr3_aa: CASSGSGTGGANYGYTF
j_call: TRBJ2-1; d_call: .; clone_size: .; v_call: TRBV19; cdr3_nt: TGTGCCAGTAGTACTCTAGGGGGGAATGAGCAGTTCTTC; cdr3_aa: CASSTLGGNEQFF
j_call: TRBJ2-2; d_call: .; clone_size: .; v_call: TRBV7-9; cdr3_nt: TGTGCCAGCAGCCGACTCAGGGGCCTTACGAACACCGGGGAGCTGTTTTTT; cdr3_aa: CASSRLRGLTNTGELFF
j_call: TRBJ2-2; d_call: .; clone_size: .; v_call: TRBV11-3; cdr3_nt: TGTGCCAGCAGCTTTGGAGGGGACACCGGGGAGCTGTTTTTT; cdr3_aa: CASSFGGDTGELFF
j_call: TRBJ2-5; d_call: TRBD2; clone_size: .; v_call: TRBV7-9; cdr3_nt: TGTGCCAGCAGCACAGGGTCGACTAGCGGGAGGGCCGAGACCCAGTACTTC; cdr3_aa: CASSTGSTSGRAETQYF
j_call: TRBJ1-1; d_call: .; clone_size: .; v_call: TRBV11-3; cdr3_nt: TGTGCCAGCAGCTTAGGGTACGGGATGAACACTGAAGCTTTCTTT; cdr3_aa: CASSLGYGMNTEAFF
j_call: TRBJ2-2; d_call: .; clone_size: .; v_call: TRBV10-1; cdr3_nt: TGCGCCAGCAGTTCAGGGAACACCGGGGAGCTGTTTTTT; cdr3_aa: CASSSGNTGELFF
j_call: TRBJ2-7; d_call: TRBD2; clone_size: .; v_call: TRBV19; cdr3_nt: TGTGCCAGTAGTCCAGGCTTCGGGACTAGCGGGAGAAGGGCCCACGAGCAGTACTTC; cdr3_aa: CASSPGFGTSGRRAHEQYF
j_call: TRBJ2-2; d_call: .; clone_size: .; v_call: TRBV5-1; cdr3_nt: TGCGCCAGCAGCTTGGGTCCACGAACAAACACCGGGGAGCTGTTTTTT; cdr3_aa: CASSLGPRTNTGELFF